The entry below describes one T cell receptor (beta chain). What it binds is unknown. Germline values: CDR1 SEHNR, CDR2 FQNEAQ (reference sequence). Trimming left V 8 bases short and J 4 bases short, with 12 bases between. This CDR3 region has 12 residues. The data are from a study of OX40 agonist ivuxolimab in advanced cancers. As for the study in general: Anti-PD-1, anti-PD-L1 or anti-CTLA-4 therapy given earlier was allowed, and approximately 40% had some.

Study-wide results and limits: On average, CD8+ T cells had more expanded clones than CD4+. Also showing low normalized T-cell clonal expansion were some of the nonresponders.

The data were produced by immunoSEQ multiplex PCR, yet TCRdb's version contains in-frame clones alone and is incomplete. The table lists around 55,000 clones, approximately 83% of them singletons. The rearrangement links TRBV7-9 to TRBJ2-7; D is uncertain. Sample: CD4+ or CD8+ T cells sorted from blood, taken in a trial of the OX40 agonist ivuxolimab. This receptor was taken from an adult with an advanced solid tumor such as melanoma, head and neck, liver or kidney cancer. The CDR3 here is CASGPRLYEQYF. As DNA, the CDR3 is TGTGCCAGCGGGCCGCGGCTTTACGAGCAGTACTTC.